This T cell receptor (beta chain) stems from a study of T cells in Graves' hyperthyroidism and ophthalmopathy. Study observations and caveats: Ophthalmopathy was identified by the model a median roughly 6.5 months ahead of onset. A 13 V-J model separated ophthalmopathy from stable hyperthyroidism.

Using RNA transcripts as the source, TCR beta CDR3 regions were amplified. Researchers ran a first-round RT-PCR on the TCR CDR3 using the HTBI primer set. TCRdb re-called the multiplex PCR reads with MiXCR, one entry per CDR3 protein. Of some 740,000 distinct CDR3 sequences listed, about 14% are singletons. This CDR3 has 17 amino acids. The ends were cut back, 4 bases at V and 9 bases at J, with 27 bases in the middle. Per the germline V gene, CDR1 is LGHNA and CDR2 is YNFKEQ. This clonotype was recorded many times. What it recognizes is unknown. Clinical symptoms, serum thyroxine, TRAb, thyroid ultrasound and orbital computed tomography established diagnosis.

The gene calls are TRBV4-2 and TRBJ1-1; TRBD1 is a possible D gene (6 bases). The source is a woman aged 18-35 years with Graves' hyperthyroidism. Sequences were obtained from blood. This CDR3 reads CASSPFLLGGRGGKAFF. The CDR3 DNA sequence: TGTGCCAGCAGCCCCTTTCTATTGGGGGGCAGGGGTGGAAAAGCTTTCTTT.